The 27 T cell receptor beta chains below were found in one sample sequenced in a study of regulatory T cells in long-lasting Graves disease. Time point described: newly diagnosed GD, antithyroid drugs for less than 3 months. The TCR library used RNA extracted from PBMCs. For TCR beta, libraries came from iRepertoire HTBI primers and Arm-PCR of CDR3 regions. TCRdb used MiXCR to reprocess the multiplex PCR reads, holding one entry per CDR3 protein. The sample comprises some 250,000 distinct CDR3 sequences, just over 20% of which are singletons, and about 15% rests with the top ten. This material consisted of peripheral blood mononuclear cells (PBMCs), taken at new diagnosis, from a patient treated with antithyroid drugs. Receptors were obtained from a female donor with Graves disease.

This clonotype was detected many times. The rearrangement joins TRBV5-1 to TRBJ1-5; D remains unclear. V gave up 1 base and J gave up 2 bases, with 10 bases separating them. This CDR3 has 15 residues. Looked up from germline, CDR1 is SGHRS and CDR2 is YFSETQ. CDR3 residues: CASSLSPVGNQPQHF. The CDR3 bases are TGCGCCAGCAGCTTGTCGCCCGTTGGCAATCAGCCCCAGCATTTT.

This clonotype showed up many times. The DNA for the CDR3 is TGCGCCAGCAGCCAAGATTCCCCGGCGCGGGGGAATTCACCCCTCCACTTT. Translated: CASSQDSPARGNSPLHF. The chain recombines TRBV4-3 with TRBJ1-6, with a weak D call TRBD1 (5 bases). CDR1 and CDR2 from the germline V gene are LGHNA and YSLEER. V dropped 0 bases and J dropped 7 bases, with 16 bases sitting between them. This CDR3 is built from 17 residues.

This clonotype occurred many times. The genes are TRBV12-3 or TRBV12-4 and TRBJ2-6; no clear D gene. The CDR3 is 16 residues long. V dropped 2 bases and J dropped 0 bases, with 8 bases sitting between them. The CDR3 spells CASSLSSLSGANVLTF. DNA of the CDR3: TGTGCCAGCAGTTTAAGTTCGCTCTCTGGGGCCAACGTCCTGACTTTC.

The chain is built from TRBV10-3 and TRBJ1-2; D is unresolved. The CDR3 covers 11 residues. The V end was cut by 10 bases, the J end by 3 bases, with 9 bases between. CDR1 and CDR2 (germline): ENHRY, SYGVKD. The CDR3 nucleotides read TGTGCCAGCAGCATTGACTATGGCTACACCTTC. This gives the protein CASSIDYGYTF.

This clonotype occurred many times. A much larger clone differs from this one at a single base, so this may be a read error. The chain links TRBV7-9 to TRBJ2-3; D not certain. The CDR3 is 13 residues long. The V gene's germline CDR1 is SEHNR and CDR2 FQNEAQ (reference sequence). Trimming removed 4 bases at V and 0 bases at J, with 5 bases between. The CDR3 DNA reads as TGTGCCAGCAGCTCACAGAGCACAGATACGCAGTATTTT. Encoded protein: CASSSQSTDTQYF.

This clonotype was counted a few times. A far larger clone is one nucleotide away, so this likely arose from a read error. This chain uses TRBV7-9 with TRBJ2-7, with D tentatively TRBD1 or TRBD2 (6 bases each). Germline V gene data show CDR1 as SEHNR and CDR2 as FQNEAQ (reference sequence). This CDR3 region has 14 residues. The CDR3 loop is CASSLGGDTYEQYF. The CDR3 DNA reads as TGTGCCAGCAGCTTAGGGGGGGACACCTATGAGCAGTACTTC.

This clonotype showed up many times. This chain uses TRBV7-3 with TRBJ2-6; TRBD2 is a possible D gene (6 bases). Germline V gene data show CDR1 as SGHTA and CDR2 as FQGTGA. CDR3 length equals 17 residues. With 4 bases removed from V and 3 bases from J, the gap between germline ends came to 16 bases. The CDR3 DNA follows: TGTGCCAGCAGCTCCGGGACTCTCGGGAGTGGGGCCAACGTCCTGACTTTC. It yields the protein CASSSGTLGSGANVLTF.

Points on this clonotype: A much larger clone lies a single base off, so this may be a read error. This chain links TRBV7-2 with TRBJ2-7, with D possibly being TRBD2 (6 bases). The germline V gene encodes CDR1 SGHTA and CDR2 FQGNSA. V gave up 5 bases and J gave up 7 bases, with 24 bases separating them. This CDR3 contains 16 residues. The CDR3 DNA reads TGTGCCAGCAGCCTGCTGGGGGGACCACAAAGGCGAGAGCAGTACTTC. Translating gives CASSLLGGPQRREQYF.

In regard to this clonotype: This may stem from a read error, because a much larger clone lies one nucleotide away. No conserved phenylalanine or tryptophan is present at the end of the CDR3, so a read error is the likely explanation. This chain connects TRBV7-3 to TRBJ2-2; tentative D call: TRBD2 (6 bases). The CDR3 is 15 residues long. Germline V lookup: CDR1 SGHTA, CDR2 FQGTGA. Trimming removed 4 bases at V and 4 bases at J, with 13 bases between. This chain's CDR3 is CASSSGRRGTGELFS. CDR3 nucleotides: TGTGCCAGCAGCTCCGGTCGGCGGGGCACCGGGGAGCTGTTTTCT.

The chain links TRBV13 to TRBJ1-1; perhaps TRBD1 as D (6 bases). The CDR3 consists of 13 residues. Germline values: CDR1 PRHDT, CDR2 FYEKMQ (reference sequence). Trimming left V 4 bases short and J 4 bases short, with 10 bases between. CDR3 sequence reads: CASSWGPGTEAFF. DNA for the CDR3: TGTGCCAGCAGCTGGGGGCCCGGCACTGAAGCTTTCTTT.

This clonotype was seen repeatedly, ten times or more. The rearrangement joins TRBV10-3 to TRBJ2-1, with 10 bases identical to TRBD1. Unmatched junction bases numbered 11, after V lost 9 bases and J lost 6 bases. The CDR3 is 15 residues long. CDR1 is ENHRY, CDR2 SYGVKD, per germline. In DNA form, the CDR3 reads TGTGCCATTTCACCCGGGACAGGGGTCGTCAATGAGCAGTTCTTC. Translating it yields CAISPGTGVVNEQFF.

The CDR3 DNA sequence: TGTGCCAGCAGCCCACCGAGTAGCGGGGGACCCACAGATACGCAGTATTTT. It yields the protein CASSPPSSGGPTDTQYF. The rearrangement joins TRBV7-2 to TRBJ2-3; TRBD2 matches 9 bases. This CDR3 region has 17 residues. The germline CDR1 and CDR2 sequences are SGHTA and FQGNSA. V lost 5 bases and J lost 2; bases outside the gene matches: 11. The full variable domain, its missing parts supplied by reference TRBV7-2 and TRBJ2-3, is GAGVSQSPSNKVTEKGKDVELRCDPISGHTALYWYRQSLGQGLEFLIYFQGNSAPDKSGLPSDRFSAERTGGSVSTLTIQRTQQEDSAVYLCASSPPSSGGPTDTQYFGPGTRLTVL.

A few counts support this clonotype. The V gene is TRBV19, the J gene TRBJ2-2; TRBD1 matches 7 bases. The CDR3 length is 15 residues. With 1 base clipped from V and 4 bases from J, the junction kept 3 bases outside the gene matches. Looked up from germline, CDR1 is LNHDA and CDR2 is SQIVND (reference sequence). In DNA, the CDR3 is TGTGCCAGTAGTATAGGGGCAGGGGGCACCGGGGAGCTGTTTTTT. Protein sequence: CASSIGAGGTGELFF.

A note on this clonotype: Given a far larger clone just one base away, this is likely a sequencing read error. The J gene is TRBJ2-4, the V gene TRBV20-1; 8 nucleotides match TRBD1. The J call is in doubt because the DNA end fits TRBJ2-1 better. This CDR3 has 14 amino acids. Germline V gene data show CDR1 as DFQATT and CDR2 as SNEGSKA (reference sequence). The CDR3 nucleotides read TGCAGTGCTAGAGATCCCGGGACAGGCGATGGGCAGTTCTTC. This translates into CSARDPGTGDGQFF.

This clonotype was seen ten or more times. CDR3: CASSPLQGAPNTEAFF. CDR3 DNA: TGTGCCAGCTCACCACTACAGGGGGCACCGAACACTGAAGCTTTCTTT. This chain joins TRBV18 and TRBJ1-1; TRBD1 matches at 9 bases. The V and J ends lost 1 base and 1 base, in that order; junction bases with no gene match: 4. Germline CDR1 KGHSH, CDR2 LQKENI. The CDR3 is 16 amino acids.

This clonotype has at least ten counts. The chain employs TRBV27 and TRBJ1-3; D remains unclear. The CDR3 sequence is 14 residues long. Germline CDR1 reads MNHEY; CDR2 reads SMNVEV (reference sequence). Trimming removed 6 bases from V and 4 bases from J, with 13 bases in between. The chain's CDR3 is CASSPRRIGNTIYF. The CDR3 nucleotides read TGTGCCAGCAGCCCAAGGAGGATCGGAAACACCATATATTTT.

This clonotype came up a few times. The CDR3 sequence is CSAFPRVGGELFF. CDR3 nucleotides: TGCAGTGCTTTTCCTCGCGTGGGCGGGGAGCTGTTTTTT. J is TRBJ2-2 and V is TRBV20-1; D not resolved. Germline CDR1 DFQATT, CDR2 SNEGSKA (reference sequence). Trimming cost V 5 bases and J 7 bases, with 14 bases left between them. The CDR3 length is 13 residues.

This clonotype has at least ten counts. The CDR3 coding sequence is TGTGCCAGCAGCATCCGTGGCAGCGGGAGATCAAATGAGCAGTTCTTC. Translation: CASSIRGSGRSNEQFF. The chain has TRBV7-8 and TRBJ2-1; TRBD2 aligns across 8 bases. V gave up 5 bases and J gave up 7 bases; unmatched junction bases: 13. In germline, CDR1 is SGHVS, CDR2 FQNEAQ. This CDR3 has 16 residues.

This clonotype occurred many times. The J gene is TRBJ2-7, the V gene TRBV2; 7 positions agree with TRBD2. This CDR3 region has 16 residues. J lost 3 bases, V lost 3 bases, and 11 bases had no gene match. CDR1 and CDR2 (germline): SNHLY, FYNNEI. CDR3 bases: TGTGCCAGCAGTGACAAGCCCCGAGCGGGACGCTACGAGCAGTACTTC. It translates to CASSDKPRAGRYEQYF.

This clonotype came up many times. The rearrangement uses TRBV12-3 or TRBV12-4 and TRBJ2-7; perhaps TRBD2 as D (6 bases). V lost 6 bases to trimming and J lost 5 bases, with 17 bases between them. This CDR3 comprises 14 residues. CDR3 sequence: CASSTTSIPNEQYF. CDR3 in DNA: TGTGCCAGCAGCACAACTAGCATTCCTAACGAGCAGTACTTC.

The chain combines TRBV20-1 with TRBJ1-1; 7 bases align to TRBD1. The CDR3 covers 12 residues. Trimming at V came to 6 bases and at J to 5 bases, leaving 6 bases not matched to a gene. The V gene's germline CDR1 is DFQATT and CDR2 SNEGSKA (reference sequence). The CDR3 DNA reads TGCAGTGCGGAACAGGGGTGGACTGAAGCTTTCTTT. Residues: CSAEQGWTEAFF.

This clonotype was recorded many times. The chain combines TRBV2 with TRBJ2-2; no definite D call. Germline V CDR1 and CDR2: SNHLY, FYNNEI. V lost 4 bases and J lost 0, with 12 bases in between. The CDR3 has 16 residues. In nucleotides, the CDR3 is TGTGCCAGCAGTGTTCGTATAGTATCGAACACCGGGGAGCTGTTTTTT. Protein sequence: CASSVRIVSNTGELFF.

This clonotype occurred a few times. The gene calls are TRBV27 and TRBJ2-1, with D possibly TRBD2 on 5 matching bases. CDR3 length equals 13 residues. In germline, CDR1 is MNHEY, CDR2 SMNVEV (reference sequence). V dropped 9 bases and J dropped 4 bases, with 13 bases sitting between them. CDR3 protein: CASRLNSYNEQFF. The CDR3 DNA reads TGTGCCAGTAGACTAAACTCATACAATGAGCAGTTCTTC.

This clonotype was detected ten times or more. J is TRBJ2-2 and V is TRBV5-1; D gene uncertain. Deletions cut 3 bases from V and 0 bases from J, with 6 bases between. This CDR3 is built from 14 residues. Germline-derived CDR1 and CDR2 are SGHRS and YFSETQ. The CDR3 is CASSSTANTGELFF. The CDR3 DNA reads as TGCGCCAGCAGCTCTACAGCGAACACCGGGGAGCTGTTTTTT.

This clonotype was recorded at least ten times. The chain joins TRBV6-2 or TRBV6-3 to TRBJ1-5; a weak D match, TRBD1 (5 bases). Trimming left V 5 bases short and J 5 bases short, with 10 bases between. Germline V gene data show CDR1 as MNHEY and CDR2 as SVGEGT. CDR3 length: 13 amino acids. The CDR3, as DNA: TGTGCCAGCAGTATGGCAGGGTATCAGCCCCAGCATTTT. Translation gives CASSMAGYQPQHF.

This clonotype was recorded at least ten times. The gene calls are TRBV5-5 and TRBJ2-7, with a weak D call TRBD1 (5 bases). CDR3 length equals 13 residues. Trimming stripped 0 bases from V and 4 bases from J, with 8 bases between. Germline lookup yields CDR1 SGHKS and CDR2 YYEKEE (reference sequence). CDR3 bases: TGTGCCAGCAGCTTGGAACAGGCGTACGAGCAGTACTTC. The encoded protein is CASSLEQAYEQYF.

As regards this clonotype: Just one base apart from a much larger clone, this may be a read error. The chain uses TRBV6-2 or TRBV6-3 and TRBJ1-1, with a tentative D call TRBD1 (5 bases). Trimming took 5 bases from V and 1 from J, leaving 14 bases between them. The CDR3 covers 15 residues. Per germline, CDR1 MNHEY and CDR2 SVGEGT. The CDR3 DNA sequence: TGTGCCAGCAGTAGAACCGGGACGGCGAACACTGAAGCTTTCTTT. The encoded protein is CASSRTGTANTEAFF.